This T cell receptor (beta chain) appears in the sequencing data of a study of T cells in Graves' hyperthyroidism and ophthalmopathy. V was shortened by 3 bases and J by 2 bases, with 8 bases between the two germline ends. The CDR3 loop spans 13 amino acids. From germline, CDR1 is SNHLY and CDR2 FYNNEI. An approximately 10 ml volume of fresh peripheral blood provided the PBMCs. RNA transcripts yielded amplified TCR beta CDR3 regions. Researchers ran a first-round RT-PCR on the TCR CDR3 using the HTBI primer set. TCRdb re-analysed the multiplex PCR reads in MiXCR, keeping a single row per CDR3 protein. The sample has about 610,000 distinct CDR3 sequences, 15% to 20% seen once. This clonotype showed up many times.

The sequencing input was blood. This TCR was sampled from a middle-aged woman with Graves' ophthalmopathy. The chain couples TRBV2 to TRBJ2-7; unclear D gene. In DNA, the CDR3 is TGTGCCAGCAGTGATATAGGAGCCTACGAGCAGTACTTC. This gives the protein CASSDIGAYEQYF.